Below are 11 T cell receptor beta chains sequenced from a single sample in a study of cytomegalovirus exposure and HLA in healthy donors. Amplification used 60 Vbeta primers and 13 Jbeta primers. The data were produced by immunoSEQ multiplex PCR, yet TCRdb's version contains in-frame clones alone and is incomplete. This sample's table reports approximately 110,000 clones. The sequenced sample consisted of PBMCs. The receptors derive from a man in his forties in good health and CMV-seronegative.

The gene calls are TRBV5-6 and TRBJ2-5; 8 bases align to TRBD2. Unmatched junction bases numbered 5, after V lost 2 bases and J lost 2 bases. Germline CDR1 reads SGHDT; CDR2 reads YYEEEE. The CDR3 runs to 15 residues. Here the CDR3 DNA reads TGTGCCAGCAGCTTACGTCTAGCGGGTCAAGAGACCCAGTACTTC. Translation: CASSLRLAGQETQYF.

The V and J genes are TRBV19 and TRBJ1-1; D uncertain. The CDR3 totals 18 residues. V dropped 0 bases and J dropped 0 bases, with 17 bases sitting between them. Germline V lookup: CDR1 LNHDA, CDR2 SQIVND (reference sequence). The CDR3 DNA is TGTGCCAGTAGTATAGATCGAGGTGGGTGGCAGATGAACACTGAAGCTTTCTTT. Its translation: CASSIDRGGWQMNTEAFF.

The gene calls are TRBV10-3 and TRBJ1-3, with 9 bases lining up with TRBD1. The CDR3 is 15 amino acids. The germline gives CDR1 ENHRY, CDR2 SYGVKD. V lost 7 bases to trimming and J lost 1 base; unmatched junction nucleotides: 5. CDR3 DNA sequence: TGTGCCATCAACCCGGGACAGGGATCTGGAAACACCATATATTTT. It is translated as CAINPGQGSGNTIYF.

This chain's CDR3 is CASRYRMGPQETQYF. Here the CDR3 DNA reads TGTGCCAGCAGATATAGAATGGGGCCCCAAGAGACCCAGTACTTC. The gene calls are TRBV7-2 and TRBJ2-5; D may be TRBD1 (5 bases). Trimming pared 6 bases from V and 1 base from J, leaving 15 bases between. Per germline, CDR1 SGHTA and CDR2 FQGNSA. The CDR3 consists of 15 residues. Looking up the rest from reference TRBV7-2 and TRBJ2-5 gives the full variable domain: GAGVSQSPSNKVTEKGKDVELRCDPISGHTALYWYRQSLGQGLEFLIYFQGNSAPDKSGLPSDRFSAERTGGSVSTLTIQRTQQEDSAVYLCASRYRMGPQETQYFGPGTRLLVL.

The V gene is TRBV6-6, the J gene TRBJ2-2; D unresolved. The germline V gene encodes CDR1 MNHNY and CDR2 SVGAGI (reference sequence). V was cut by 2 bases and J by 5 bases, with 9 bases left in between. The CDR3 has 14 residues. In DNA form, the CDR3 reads TGTGCCAGCAGTTACCGCACACAGACCGGGGAGCTGTTTTTT. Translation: CASSYRTQTGELFF.

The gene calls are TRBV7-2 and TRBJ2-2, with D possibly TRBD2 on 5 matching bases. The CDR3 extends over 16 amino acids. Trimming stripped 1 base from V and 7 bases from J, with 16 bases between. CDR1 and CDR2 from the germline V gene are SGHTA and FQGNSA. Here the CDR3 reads CASSLVGSLLIGELFF. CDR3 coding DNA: TGTGCCAGCAGCTTAGTAGGGAGCCTCCTTATCGGGGAGCTGTTTTTT.

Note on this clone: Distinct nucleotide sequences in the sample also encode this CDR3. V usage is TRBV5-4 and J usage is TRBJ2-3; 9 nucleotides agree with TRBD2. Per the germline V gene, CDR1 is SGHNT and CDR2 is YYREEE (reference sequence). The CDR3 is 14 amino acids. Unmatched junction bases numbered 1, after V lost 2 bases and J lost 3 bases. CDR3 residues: CASSLAGGTDTQYF. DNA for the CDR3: TGTGCCAGCAGCTTAGCGGGAGGTACAGATACGCAGTATTTT. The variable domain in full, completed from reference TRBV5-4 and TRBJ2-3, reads ETGVTQSPTHLIKTRGQQVTLRCSSQSGHNTVSWYQQALGQGPQFIFQYYREEENGRGNFPPRFSGLQFPNYSSELNVNALELDDSALYLCASSLAGGTDTQYFGPGTRLTVL.

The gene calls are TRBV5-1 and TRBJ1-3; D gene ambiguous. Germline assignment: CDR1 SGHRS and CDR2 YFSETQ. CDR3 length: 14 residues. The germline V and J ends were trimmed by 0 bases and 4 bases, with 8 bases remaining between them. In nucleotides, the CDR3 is TGCGCCAGCAGCTTGGGCCGGGAAGGAAACACCATATATTTT. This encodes CASSLGREGNTIYF.

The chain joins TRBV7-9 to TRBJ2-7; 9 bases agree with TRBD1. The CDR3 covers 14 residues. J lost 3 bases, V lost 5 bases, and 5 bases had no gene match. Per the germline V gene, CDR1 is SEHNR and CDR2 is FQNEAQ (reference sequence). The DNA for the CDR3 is TGTGCCAGCAGCCCGGGACAGGGAAACTACGAGCAGTACTTC. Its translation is CASSPGQGNYEQYF. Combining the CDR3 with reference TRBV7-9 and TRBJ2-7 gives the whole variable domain DTGVSQNPRHKITKRGQNVTFRCDPISEHNRLYWYRQTLGQGPEFLTYFQNEAQLEKSRLLSDRFSAERPKGSFSTLEIQRTEQGDSAMYLCASSPGQGNYEQYFGPGTRLTVT.

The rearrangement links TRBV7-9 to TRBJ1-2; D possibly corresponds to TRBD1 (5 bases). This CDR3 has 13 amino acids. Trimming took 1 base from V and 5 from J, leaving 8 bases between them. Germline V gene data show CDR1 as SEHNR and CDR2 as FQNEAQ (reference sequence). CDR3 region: CASSLDGGYGYTF. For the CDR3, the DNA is TGTGCCAGCAGCTTAGACGGGGGGTATGGCTACACCTTC.

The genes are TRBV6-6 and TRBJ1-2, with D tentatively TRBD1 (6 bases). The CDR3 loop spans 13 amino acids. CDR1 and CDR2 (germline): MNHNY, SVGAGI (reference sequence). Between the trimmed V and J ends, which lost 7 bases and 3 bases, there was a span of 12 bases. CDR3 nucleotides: TGTGCCAGCACTAGGACAGACTACTATGGCTACACCTTC. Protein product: CASTRTDYYGYTF.